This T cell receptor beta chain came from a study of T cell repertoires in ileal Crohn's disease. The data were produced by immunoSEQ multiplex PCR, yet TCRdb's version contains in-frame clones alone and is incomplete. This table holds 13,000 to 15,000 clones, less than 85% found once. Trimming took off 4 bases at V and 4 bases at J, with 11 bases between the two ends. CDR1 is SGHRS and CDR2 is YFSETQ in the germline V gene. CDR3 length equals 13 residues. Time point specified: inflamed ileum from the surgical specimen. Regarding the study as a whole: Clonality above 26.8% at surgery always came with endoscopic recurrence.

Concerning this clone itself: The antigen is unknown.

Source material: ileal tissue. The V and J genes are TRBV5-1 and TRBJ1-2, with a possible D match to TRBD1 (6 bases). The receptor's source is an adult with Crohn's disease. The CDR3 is CASSQGWVYGYTF. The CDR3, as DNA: TGCGCCAGCAGCCAGGGGTGGGTCTATGGCTACACCTTC. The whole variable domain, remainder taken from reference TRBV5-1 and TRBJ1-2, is KAGVTQTPRYLIKTRGQQVTLSCSPISGHRSVSWYQQTPGQGLQFLFEYFSETQRNKGNFPGRFSGRQFSNSRSEMNVSTLELGDSALYLCASSQGWVYGYTFGSGTRLTVV.